The 6 T cell receptor beta chains listed next were all sequenced from one sample in a study of control samples from healthy donors and cancer patients. Generated by immunoSEQ multiplex PCR, the TCRdb table keeps only in-frame clones and is missing some. The top ten clones hold roughly 11% of a sample with about 80,000 clones, 70% to 85% of them seen once. Sequencing was performed on PBMCs. These receptors all come from a man aged 55 to 70 with head and neck cancer.

The V and J genes are TRBV5-1 and TRBJ1-5; maybe TRBD1 (5 bases). CDR1 is SGHRS and CDR2 is YFSETQ in the germline V gene. The CDR3 length is 16 residues. Trimming cost V 0 bases and J 3 bases, with 13 bases left between them. In nucleotides, the CDR3 is TGCGCCAGCAGCTTGGCCGGGGCAGGTCCCAATCAGCCCCAGCATTTT. Its translation: CASSLAGAGPNQPQHF.

CDR3 loop: CASSSSGFGQPQHF. The CDR3 DNA reads TGTGCCAGTAGTTCATCTGGGTTCGGGCAGCCCCAGCATTTT. The V and J genes are TRBV19 and TRBJ1-5, with D hard to call. The V end was cut by 5 bases, the J end by 7 bases, with 15 bases between. CDR1 is LNHDA and CDR2 is SQIVND in the germline V gene (reference sequence). The CDR3 is 14 residues long. Combining the CDR3 with reference TRBV19 and TRBJ1-5 gives the whole variable domain DGGITQSPKYLFRKEGQNVTLSCEQNLNHDAMYWYRQDPGQGLRLIYYSQIVNDFQKGDIAEGYSVSREKKESFPLTVTSAQKNPTAFYLCASSSSGFGQPQHFGDGTRLSIL.

The chain recombines TRBV30 with TRBJ1-2, with D hard to call. Germline V gives CDR1 GTSNPN, CDR2 SVGIG (reference sequence). This CDR3 has 12 amino acids. V dropped 0 bases and J dropped 2 bases, with 4 bases sitting between them. In nucleotides, the CDR3 is TGTGCCTGGAGTGTCTTAAACTATGGCTACACCTTC. The encoded protein is CAWSVLNYGYTF.

The chain joins TRBV5-1 to TRBJ2-5; 10 nucleotides align to TRBD2. Germline CDR1 SGHRS, CDR2 YFSETQ. The trim removed 2 bases at V and 5 bases at J, leaving 6 bases unmatched. The CDR3 is 15 amino acids. Here the CDR3 reads CASSFLAGVLETQYF. The CDR3 DNA reads TGCGCCAGCAGCTTTCTAGCGGGAGTTCTGGAGACCCAGTACTTC. The full variable domain, completed using reference TRBV5-1 and TRBJ2-5, is KAGVTQTPRYLIKTRGQQVTLSCSPISGHRSVSWYQQTPGQGLQFLFEYFSETQRNKGNFPGRFSGRQFSNSRSEMNVSTLELGDSALYLCASSFLAGVLETQYFGPGTRLLVL.

The V gene is TRBV28, the J gene TRBJ2-1, with TRBD2 as a possible D gene (5 bases). The CDR3 extends over 14 amino acids. V lost 2 bases and J lost 8, with 13 bases in between. From germline, CDR1 is MDHEN and CDR2 SYDVKM. The CDR3 loop reads CASSLRRLEDEQFF. CDR3 bases: TGTGCCAGCAGTTTAAGAAGGTTGGAGGATGAGCAGTTCTTC.

The gene calls are TRBV12-3 or TRBV12-4 and TRBJ2-1; D is unresolved. The CDR3 extends over 10 amino acids. V was trimmed by 7 bases and J by 8 bases, leaving 6 bases between them. CDR3 in DNA: TGTGCCAGCACCCGGGATGAGCAGTTCTTC. Its protein is CASTRDEQFF.